The 9 T cell receptor beta chains below were found in one sample sequenced in a study of blood T cell repertoires in COVID-19. Profiled with immunoSEQ multiplex PCR; TCRdb holds only in-frame clones, not every one. The sample shows under 45,000 clones, over 75% of them seen only once. Material for sequencing was peripheral blood. The receptor set was obtained from a man aged 55 to 70 with active COVID-19.

This chain uses TRBV19 with TRBJ1-4, with 7 bases aligning to TRBD1. The CDR3 is 14 amino acids. The V segment lost 9 bases and the J segment 5 bases; nucleotides outside the gene matches: 9. Germline V gene sequence: CDR1 LNHDA, CDR2 SQIVND (reference sequence). The chain's CDR3 is CASQNRGGNEKLFF. CDR3 sequence (DNA): TGTGCCAGCCAAAACAGGGGTGGGAATGAAAAACTGTTTTTT.

The chain has TRBV10-1 and TRBJ1-1; tentatively, D is TRBD1 (6 bases). The CDR3 is made up of 14 amino acids. Trimming cost V 2 bases and J 1 base, with 8 bases left between them. CDR1 WNHNN and CDR2 SYGVQD come from the germline V gene (reference sequence). The CDR3, as DNA: TGCGCCAGCAGTGAGGGGGGCCCGAACACTGAAGCTTTCTTT. It encodes CASSEGGPNTEAFF.

This chain uses TRBV5-1 with TRBJ2-3; 11 nucleotides line up with TRBD1. CDR3 length: 15 residues. The junction had 5 bases not matched to a gene; V was cut back by 4 bases and J by 4 bases. Germline-derived CDR1 and CDR2 are SGHRS and YFSETQ. The CDR3 protein is CASSPRTGGADTQYF. The DNA for the CDR3 is TGCGCCAGCAGCCCTCGGACAGGGGGCGCAGATACGCAGTATTTT.

The chain uses TRBV4-2 and TRBJ2-7, with D perhaps matching TRBD2 (6 bases). Trimming took off 0 bases at V and 0 bases at J, with 12 bases between the two ends. The CDR3 has 16 residues. Germline CDR1 reads LGHNA; CDR2 reads YNFKEQ. CDR3 region: CASSQEIGRASYEQYF. The CDR3 region has the DNA TGTGCCAGCAGCCAAGAAATCGGGAGAGCCTCCTACGAGCAGTACTTC.

The V gene is TRBV7-2, the J gene TRBJ2-1, with D tentatively TRBD2 (5 bases). V lost 6 bases to trimming and J lost 4 bases, with 13 bases between them. CDR3 size: 14 residues. CDR1 SGHTA and CDR2 FQGNSA come from the germline V gene. The CDR3 loop is CASRIPGEYNEQFF. The CDR3 DNA sequence: TGTGCCAGCAGGATTCCCGGGGAGTACAATGAGCAGTTCTTC.

V and J are TRBV4-1 and TRBJ2-1, with 11 bases lining up with TRBD2. The CDR3 covers 15 residues. Germline V CDR1 and CDR2: MGHRA, YSYEKL. Trimming at V came to 1 base and at J to 8 bases, leaving 4 bases not matched to a gene. CDR3 residues: CASSQVTSGSYEQFF. The DNA for the CDR3 is TGCGCCAGCAGCCAAGTTACTAGCGGGAGTTATGAGCAGTTCTTC.

The chain employs TRBV10-2 and TRBJ1-1; 8 nucleotides line up with TRBD1. CDR3 length equals 15 residues. Germline V gene data show CDR1 as WSHSY and CDR2 as SAAADI. V shed 5 bases and J 7 bases; nucleotides not matched to a gene: 12. CDR3 region: CASSTTGTGLVEAFF. In DNA form, the CDR3 reads TGCGCCAGCAGTACCACCGGGACAGGACTTGTTGAAGCTTTCTTT.

This clone appeared a few times. The V gene is TRBV2, the J gene TRBJ2-7; TRBD1 aligns across 8 bases. This CDR3 spans 12 amino acids. With 7 bases clipped from V and 6 bases from J, the junction kept 5 bases outside the gene matches. Germline CDR1 is SNHLY and CDR2 is FYNNEI. The DNA for the CDR3 is TGTGCCAGCAAGGCCAGGGGGCTCGAGCAGTACTTC. This codes for CASKARGLEQYF.

The chain links TRBV29-1 to TRBJ2-5, with a possible D match to TRBD2 (6 bases). Germline V gene data show CDR1 as SQVTM and CDR2 as ANQGSEA. CDR3 size: 14 residues. The V end was cut by 6 bases, the J end by 7 bases, with 21 bases between. This chain's CDR3 is CSVVGGERGTTQYF. The CDR3 nucleotides read TGCAGCGTCGTGGGTGGGGAACGGGGGACGACCCAGTACTTC.